This is a list of T cell receptor beta chains from one sample in a study of blood T cell repertoires in COVID-19. The method was immunoSEQ multiplex PCR; TCRdb's version includes in-frame clones alone and lacks a portion of them. The repertoire holds roughly 180,000 clones, around 79% seen once, with 7% to 10% in the top ten. Material: peripheral blood. All receptors come from a woman aged 55 to 70 with COVID-19, enrolled during active disease. Both conserved end residues are part of each CDR3. D genes are given only for firm matches. Clone size is given for some rows only: seen once, a few or many times, or a class if the clone is expanded.

D gene	clone size	J gene	V gene	CDR3 protein	CDR3 DNA
NA	many	TRBJ2-2	TRBV9	CASSVAGLRNTGELFF	TGTGCCAGCAGCGTGGCGGGACTTCGGAACACCGGGGAGCTGTTTTTT
TRBD2	few	TRBJ2-5	TRBV3-1/TRBV3-2	CASSQGPRREETQYF	TGTGCCAGCAGCCAAGGTCCTAGGCGGGAGGAGACCCAGTACTTC
NA	once	TRBJ1-6	TRBV2	CAGRGGYNSPLHF	TGTGCCGGGCGGGGGGGATATAATTCACCCCTCCACTTT
TRBD1	NA	TRBJ1-6	TRBV2	CASTNGQGNSPLHF	TGTGCCAGCACCAATGGACAGGGGAATTCACCCCTCCACTTT
NA	NA	TRBJ2-7	TRBV4-3	CASSSEPLRGTQYF	TGCGCCAGCAGCAGTGAACCGCTTAGGGGGACGCAGTACTTC
NA	NA	TRBJ2-2	TRBV5-6	CASSLEPRDTGELFF	TGTGCCAGCAGCTTGGAGCCCAGGGACACCGGGGAGCTGTTTTTT
NA	NA	TRBJ2-5	TRBV6-2/TRBV6-3	CASSLRAGPPVTQYF	TGTGCCAGCAGTCTACGGGCAGGGCCACCGGTGACCCAGTACTTC
NA	NA	TRBJ1-4	TRBV18	CASSLSGANEKLFF	TGTGCCAGCTCCCTCTCGGGAGCTAATGAAAAACTGTTTTTT
TRBD1	NA	TRBJ2-7	TRBV7-9	CASSPAGTGADEQYF	TGTGCCAGCAGCCCCGCCGGGACAGGGGCCGACGAGCAGTACTTC
NA	NA	TRBJ1-6	TRBV28	CASSLFLNRGRVGSYNSPLHF	TGTGCCAGCAGTTTATTCCTGAATCGTGGCAGGGTGGGCTCCTATAATTCACCCCTCCACTTT
TRBD2	NA	TRBJ2-7	TRBV7-9	CASSSRLAGVYEQYF	TGTGCCAGCAGCTCACGACTAGCGGGAGTGTACGAGCAGTACTTC
NA	NA	TRBJ1-6	TRBV25-1	CASAGGTYNSPLHF	TGTGCCAGCGCCGGGGGAACCTATAATTCACCCCTCCACTTT
NA	NA	TRBJ1-1	TRBV2	CASSFGEAEAFF	TGTGCCAGCAGTTTTGGGGAGGCTGAAGCTTTCTTT
NA	NA	TRBJ2-2	TRBV12-2	CASPWSTGELFF	TGTGCAAGTCCCTGGAGCACCGGGGAGCTGTTTTTT
NA	NA	TRBJ2-5	TRBV19	CASKTDGGTQYF	TGTGCCAGTAAAACCGACGGAGGGACCCAGTACTTC
NA	once	TRBJ1-2	TRBV28	CASSYIRTVRNYGYTF	TGTGCCAGCAGTTATATCCGGACAGTAAGGAACTATGGCTACACCTTC
NA	few	TRBJ2-3	TRBV5-1	CASFESGSTDTQYF	TGCGCCAGCTTCGAGTCGGGGAGCACAGATACGCAGTATTTT
TRBD2	NA	TRBJ2-3	TRBV19	CASSKGLAIGTDTQYF	TGTGCCAGTAGTAAAGGACTAGCGATAGGAACAGATACGCAGTATTTT
NA	NA	TRBJ2-5	TRBV5-1	CASSRSRGQGGETQYF	TGCGCCAGCAGCAGGAGTCGCGGACAGGGAGGGGAGACCCAGTACTTC
NA	NA	TRBJ1-2	TRBV7-9	CASWTASHSYGYTF	TGTGCCAGCTGGACAGCTTCTCATTCCTATGGCTACACCTTC
NA	NA	TRBJ2-3	TRBV5-1	CASSPLQGYSTDTQYF	TGCGCCAGCAGCCCCCTACAGGGATATAGCACAGATACGCAGTATTTT
TRBD1	NA	TRBJ1-6	TRBV5-1	CASSLDTGGASPLHF	TGCGCCAGCAGCTTGGATACAGGGGGCGCTTCACCCCTCCACTTT
TRBD2	NA	TRBJ2-3	TRBV30	CAWSAGLAGGVDTQYF	TGTGCCTGGAGCGCGGGACTAGCGGGAGGTGTAGATACGCAGTATTTT